This T cell receptor (beta chain) was profiled in a study of blood T cell repertoires in COVID-19. Study details: Collection of acute and convalescent COVID-19 samples took place in the United States, Italy and Spain. Sources were T cells, B-cell-depleted T cells, or PBMCs; the material itself was cDNA or gDNA.

Original processing methods: How many nucleated cells were present was estimated from reference gene primer amplification. The repertoire was sequenced with immunoSEQ multiplex PCR; TCRdb's copy has only in-frame clones and lacks some. The DNA was the basis for D and trimming; V, J and clone size are from that table. This sample yields 300,000 to 350,000 clones, of which 87% are seen a single time; more than 5% belongs to the top ten. It was during active infection that Seattle patients were enrolled and then longitudinally followed. Germline-derived CDR1 and CDR2 are LNHDA and SQIVND (reference sequence). V lost 7 bases and J 1 base, leaving 11 bases between the germline ends. CDR3 length equals 14 residues.

The clonotype originates from a woman aged 50 to 65 with COVID-19, enrolled during active disease. Sequences were obtained from peripheral blood. The chain links TRBV19 to TRBJ2-1; D is perhaps TRBD2 (6 bases). In DNA form, the CDR3 reads TGTGCCAGTACTTCTCGGGAGTCCTACAATGAGCAGTTCTTC. This sequence encodes CASTSRESYNEQFF. The full variable domain, completed using reference TRBV19 and TRBJ2-1, is DGGITQSPKYLFRKEGQNVTLSCEQNLNHDAMYWYRQDPGQGLRLIYYSQIVNDFQKGDIAEGYSVSREKKESFPLTVTSAQKNPTAFYLCASTSRESYNEQFFGPGTRLTVL.